Below are 20 T cell receptor beta chains sequenced from a single sample in a study of PD-L1 blockade in urothelial cancer. The method was immunoSEQ multiplex PCR; TCRdb's version includes in-frame clones alone and lacks a portion of them. The sample holds approximately 51,000 clones, 86% seen once. Sample: PBMCs, taken around atezolizumab (anti-PD-L1) treatment. These receptor sequences come from a man aged 55 to 70 with urothelial cancer.

V usage is TRBV11-1 and J usage is TRBJ1-1; TRBD1 might be the D (5 bases). V lost 0 bases, J lost 0 bases, and 8 bases lay in between. The CDR3 sequence is 15 residues long. Germline V CDR1 and CDR2: SGHAT, FQDESV (reference sequence). The CDR3 loop reads CASSLAGRLNTEAFF. CDR3 DNA sequence: TGTGCCAGCAGCTTAGCGGGGCGGCTGAACACTGAAGCTTTCTTT.

The chain has TRBV5-1 and TRBJ1-2; the D gene is possibly TRBD1 (6 bases). Trimming stripped 0 bases from V and 6 bases from J, with 15 bases between. There are 15 residues in the CDR3. CDR1 is SGHRS, CDR2 YFSETQ, per germline. CDR3: CASSLDSTGFNGYTF. DNA of the CDR3: TGCGCCAGCAGCTTGGACTCTACAGGGTTTAATGGCTACACCTTC.

The chain joins TRBV7-8 to TRBJ2-2; 9 bases fit TRBD1. The CDR3 runs 15 residues. The V gene end was trimmed by 5 bases and the J gene end by 3 bases; junction bases not matched to a gene: 4. In germline, CDR1 is SGHVS, CDR2 FQNEAQ. The CDR3 coding sequence is TGTGCCAGCAGCAATCGGGACAGGGACACCGGGGAGCTGTTTTTT. Encoded protein: CASSNRDRDTGELFF.

The chain recombines TRBV7-3 with TRBJ2-1; TRBD2 agrees at 11 bases. V shed 5 bases, J shed 0 bases, and the junction held 6 bases outside the gene matches. The CDR3 length is 17 residues. Germline V lookup: CDR1 SGHTA, CDR2 FQGTGA. CDR3 bases: TGTGCCAGCAGCCCCATAGCGGGAGGGCCCTCCTACAATGAGCAGTTCTTC. Protein sequence: CASSPIAGGPSYNEQFF.

The CDR3 spells CASSPPDRGPYQPQHF. The CDR3 DNA reads as TGTGCCAGCTCACCACCGGACAGGGGCCCTTATCAGCCCCAGCATTTT. V gene TRBV18 combines with J gene TRBJ1-5; 9 bases map to TRBD1. CDR3 length: 16 residues. V lost 0 bases, J lost 5 bases, and 5 bases stayed unmatched. Looked up from germline, CDR1 is KGHSH and CDR2 is LQKENI. The full variable domain, with the rest looked up from reference TRBV18 and TRBJ1-5, is NAGVMQNPRHLVRRRGQEARLRCSPMKGHSHVYWYRQLPEEGLKFMVYLQKENIIDESGMPKERFSAEFPKEGPSILRIQQVVRGDSAAYFCASSPPDRGPYQPQHFGDGTRLSIL.

The chain uses TRBV7-8 and TRBJ1-3; maybe TRBD1 (6 bases). The V gene's germline CDR1 is SGHVS and CDR2 FQNEAQ. CDR3 length: 17 amino acids. With 1 base removed from V and 1 base from J, the gap between germline ends came to 14 bases. CDR3 protein: CASSLGTGLLSGNTIYF. DNA for the CDR3: TGTGCCAGCAGCTTAGGTACAGGGCTTCTATCTGGAAACACCATATATTTT.

The CDR3 sequence is CASSLGQAIYGYTF. DNA of the CDR3: TGTGCCAGCAGCCTGGGACAGGCGATCTATGGCTACACCTTC. This chain links TRBV28 with TRBJ1-2, with 8 positions matching TRBD1. This CDR3 is 14 amino acids long. The V gene's germline CDR1 is MDHEN and CDR2 SYDVKM. J lost 4 bases, V lost 6 bases, and 7 bases had no gene match.

V gene TRBV7-9 combines with J gene TRBJ2-7, with D perhaps TRBD2 (5 bases). V was clipped by 4 bases and J by 6 bases, with 16 bases between them. Germline loops: CDR1 SEHNR, CDR2 FQNEAQ (reference sequence). The CDR3 has 14 residues. The CDR3 sequence is CASSSSGKDGEQYF. The CDR3 DNA reads TGTGCCAGCAGCTCTTCCGGGAAGGACGGCGAGCAGTACTTC.

The rearrangement links TRBV28 to TRBJ2-7; D possibly corresponds to TRBD2 (6 bases). Germline values: CDR1 MDHEN, CDR2 SYDVKM. V shed 6 bases and J shed 6 bases, with 9 bases lying between them. The CDR3 runs 11 residues. For the CDR3, the DNA is TGTGCCAGCAGCCGGGGAGGCGAGCAGTACTTC. Translating it yields CASSRGGEQYF.

The chain joins TRBV5-4 to TRBJ2-7, with a possible D match to TRBD1 (5 bases). Trimming stripped 0 bases from V and 3 bases from J, with 13 bases between. The germline gives CDR1 SGHNT, CDR2 YYREEE (reference sequence). The CDR3 loop spans 15 amino acids. The chain's CDR3 is CASSLEPGNNYEQYF. The CDR3 nucleotides read TGTGCCAGCAGCTTGGAACCAGGGAACAACTACGAGCAGTACTTC.

V usage is TRBV28 and J usage is TRBJ2-1; D possibly corresponds to TRBD2 (5 bases). Trimming shortened V by 8 bases and J by 6 bases, and 20 bases separated the two germline ends. The CDR3 runs 15 residues. The germline V gene has CDR1 MDHEN and CDR2 SYDVKM. For the CDR3, the DNA is TGTGCCAGCGGCATCAGCGGCCGGGCCCCCAATGAGCAGTTCTTC. Translation gives CASGISGRAPNEQFF.

The CDR3 DNA sequence: TGTGCCAGCAGTTTAGTACAGGGGCGTTATGGCTACACCTTC. This encodes CASSLVQGRYGYTF. The chain links TRBV27 to TRBJ1-2; 7 bases match TRBD1. V trimming: 2 bases; J trimming: 5 bases; junction bases outside the gene matches: 5. The germline V gene encodes CDR1 MNHEY and CDR2 SMNVEV (reference sequence). The CDR3 is 14 amino acids.

This clone was seen a few times. The genes are TRBV30 and TRBJ1-1; no firm D call. The CDR3 is 12 amino acids. Trimming left V 4 bases short and J 7 bases short, with 13 bases between. Germline lookup yields CDR1 GTSNPN and CDR2 SVGIG (reference sequence). The CDR3: CAWIPPHSEAFF. The CDR3 coding sequence is TGTGCCTGGATCCCCCCGCATAGTGAAGCTTTCTTT.

This chain links TRBV6-5 with TRBJ2-7; 11 bases map to TRBD1. Germline lookup yields CDR1 MNHEY and CDR2 SVGAGI. J gave up 3 bases and V 0 bases, and 1 base lay outside the gene matches. The CDR3 length is 15 residues. The CDR3 is CASSYSGTGGYEQYF. The CDR3 region has the DNA TGTGCCAGCAGTTACTCCGGGACAGGGGGCTACGAGCAGTACTTC.

The chain is built from TRBV29-1 and TRBJ1-2; D gene unclear. This CDR3 has 13 residues. Germline-derived CDR1 and CDR2 are SQVTM and ANQGSEA. Trimming cost V 1 base and J 9 bases, with 15 bases left between them. DNA of the CDR3: TGCAGCGTTGAAGTGAGCCAGGCCAAAAGCTACACCTTC. It specifies CSVEVSQAKSYTF.

This clone was observed once. The rearrangement uses TRBV7-9 and TRBJ2-2; TRBD1 aligns across 7 bases. The CDR3 spans 15 residues. Germline V lookup: CDR1 SEHNR, CDR2 FQNEAQ (reference sequence). With 0 bases clipped from V and 6 bases from J, the junction kept 4 bases outside the gene matches. The CDR3 DNA reads as TGTGCCAGCAGCTTAGCAGGGGGCGCTTCCGGGGAGCTGTTTTTT. This gives the protein CASSLAGGASGELFF.

Only one count was recorded for this clone. V gene TRBV13 combines with J gene TRBJ1-3; D gene unclear. Germline loops: CDR1 PRHDT, CDR2 FYEKMQ (reference sequence). V lost 6 bases, J lost 0 bases, and 18 bases lay in between. CDR3 length: 17 amino acids. The CDR3 nucleotides are TGTGCCAGCAGTTCAAAAGCAGGTCAGAACTCTGGAAACACCATATATTTT. Its protein is CASSSKAGQNSGNTIYF.

CDR3 protein: CSVGRETNTEAFF. The CDR3 nucleotides are TGCAGCGTTGGTCGGGAGACGAACACTGAAGCTTTCTTT. The rearrangement uses TRBV29-1 and TRBJ1-1; no clear D gene. Germline V gene lookup returns CDR1 SQVTM and CDR2 ANQGSEA. The CDR3 is 13 residues long. Trimming took off 4 bases at V and 1 base at J, with 10 bases between the two ends.

The chain links TRBV13 to TRBJ2-4; 10 bases match TRBD2. Germline assignment: CDR1 PRHDT and CDR2 FYEKMQ (reference sequence). CDR3 size: 17 residues. V trimming: 0 bases; J trimming: 8 bases; junction bases outside the gene matches: 10. CDR3 nucleotides: TGTGCCAGCAGCTTAGGTCAAGCGGGAGGGCCCAGGGACATTCAGTACTTC. It specifies CASSLGQAGGPRDIQYF.

This chain connects TRBV19 to TRBJ2-1, with 12 bases identical to TRBD2. Per the germline V gene, CDR1 is LNHDA and CDR2 is SQIVND (reference sequence). The CDR3 covers 15 residues. Trimming removed 5 bases from V and 6 bases from J; junction bases left unmatched: 5. This chain's CDR3 is CASSFLAGGPNEQFF. The CDR3 DNA sequence: TGTGCCAGTAGTTTCCTAGCGGGAGGGCCCAATGAGCAGTTCTTC.